This T cell receptor (beta chain) emerged from a study of blood T cell repertoires in COVID-19 (dated by TCRdb to about 2020). Concerning the study at large: Samples from collaborators originated in the United States, Italy and Spain and spanned both the acute and convalescent phases of COVID-19. The material from the prospective study consisted of cDNA or gDNA derived from T cells, B-cell-depleted T cells, or PBMCs. The sample metadata nearly always contained a de-identified subject ID, COVID-19 status, age in years and sex. Subjects who had been exposed to COVID-19, were actively infected with it, or had recovered from it provided the deeply sampled blood TCRbeta repertoires that made up the dataset. The repertoires were released in a freely available public database intended as a resource for research on the immune response to SARS-CoV-2. Samples were obtained from the ongoing ImmuneRACE study (first 160 participants) and from 1,200 or so subjects provided by 6 global collaborators. Where available, HLA class I and class II types were obtained from metadata supplied by the sample provider rather than from assay-based typing.

TCRbeta CDR3 regions were amplified from genomic DNA by means of the immunoSEQ Assay, a bias-controlled multiplex PCR. Regarding the original processing steps: Nucleated cell counts per sample were estimated from amplification of reference gene primers within the assay. To quantify the absolute abundance of each unique TCRbeta CDR3 rearrangement, sequence reads were collapsed and filtered. For each sample, productive Simpson clonality was calculated as the square root of Simpson's diversity index over productive rearrangements. Not all clones reach the TCRdb copy of this immuneACCESS table, which keeps in-frame sequences only. Checked studies attribute under half of the gap to unresolved V genes and leave the rest unexplained. V and J calls and clone size are copied from that table; D and trimming were computed from the DNA. A total of tens of thousands of clones appear in this sample, approximately 92% of them only once. The ten biggest clones cover around 12% of the sample.

Comment on this clone: No antigen is known for it. Qualities for individual bases were not recorded, and no much larger clone is one base off.

Results and caveats for the whole study, not just this receptor: The quantity of clinical and demographic metadata differed by source and by participant and was supplied without curation.

Collaborating institutions collected whole blood in K2EDTA tubes following their own protocols. For TCRbeta analysis, collaborators shipped samples as frozen whole blood, isolated PBMCs, or DNA extracted from either of those sample types. V loses 4 bases at its end and J loses 10 bases; junction bases beyond the gene matches: 5. Reading the germline V gene (reference sequence) gives CDR1 LGHDT and CDR2 YNNKEL. The CDR3 runs 13 residues from the cysteine to the phenylalanine. Kept here is only the CDR3 DNA, which spans 39 bases and is read in frame from base 1. This clonotype was obtained from a human donor with active COVID-19. The donor label of this sample is uncertain. Sequenced material: peripheral blood. Recombination joined TRBV3-1 (or the pseudogene TRBV3-2) with TRBJ1-3; 9 bases in the junction line up with TRBD1. The nucleotide sequence is given as TGTGCCAGCAGCCGGGACAGGGATGGTACCATATATTTT. It specifies CASSRDRDGTIYF.